This TCR beta chain stems from a study of response to subunit inactivated influenza vaccine. Study observations and caveats: The study's authors posited that every seasonal influenza vaccination enlists few new T cells.

Notes on this clonotype: Its target is not known.

V lost 1 base and J 4 bases, leaving 13 bases between the germline ends. This CDR3 region has 15 residues. Germline loops: CDR1 LGHNA, CDR2 YNFKEQ. TCRdb redid the calling of the RT-PCR reads with MiXCR, one entry per CDR3 protein. The repertoire holds about 700,000 distinct CDR3 sequences, roughly 13% seen once, with around 6.5% in the top ten. This sequence originates from a middle-aged man who received an inactivated influenza vaccine. This material consisted of PBMCs from blood, taken about 14 days before vaccination. This chain joins TRBV4-2 and TRBJ1-2; D is undetermined. The CDR3 bases are TGTGCCAGCAGCCAAGGGCCTTTACCAACCTATGGCTACACCTTC. Amino acid sequence: CASSQGPLPTYGYTF.